This TCR beta chain was sequenced during a study of response to subunit inactivated influenza vaccine. Study results and limitations: Researchers suggested that each seasonal influenza vaccination recruits few new T cells.

There are 14 residues in the CDR3. The germline gives CDR1 SGHRS, CDR2 YFSETQ. V shed 2 bases and J shed 1 base, with 9 bases lying between them. Worth noting for this clonotype: Its cognate antigen is unknown.

TCRdb re-called the RT-PCR reads through MiXCR, storing one row per CDR3 protein. Here the sample spans roughly 290,000 distinct CDR3 sequences, 20% to 25% being singletons. This sequence originates from a man between 50 and 70 years old who received an inactivated influenza vaccine. This rearrangement joins TRBV5-1 to TRBJ2-5; TRBD2 is a possible D gene (6 bases). The specimen was PBMCs from blood, collected 21 months after vaccination. The CDR3 sequence: CASSFRGLQETQYF. Written as DNA, the CDR3 is TGCGCCAGCAGCTTTAGGGGACTCCAAGAGACCCAGTACTTC.